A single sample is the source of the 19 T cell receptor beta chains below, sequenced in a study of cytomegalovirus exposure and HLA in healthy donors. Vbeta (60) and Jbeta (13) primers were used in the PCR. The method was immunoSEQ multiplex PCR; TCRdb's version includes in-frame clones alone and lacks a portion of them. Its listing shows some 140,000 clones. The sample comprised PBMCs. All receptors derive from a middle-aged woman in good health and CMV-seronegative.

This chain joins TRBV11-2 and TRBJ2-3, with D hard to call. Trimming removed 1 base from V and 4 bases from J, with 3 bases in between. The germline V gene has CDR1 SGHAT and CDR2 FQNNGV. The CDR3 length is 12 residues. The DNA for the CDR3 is TGTGCCAGCAGCTTAGCGGCAGATACGCAGTATTTT. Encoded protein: CASSLAADTQYF.

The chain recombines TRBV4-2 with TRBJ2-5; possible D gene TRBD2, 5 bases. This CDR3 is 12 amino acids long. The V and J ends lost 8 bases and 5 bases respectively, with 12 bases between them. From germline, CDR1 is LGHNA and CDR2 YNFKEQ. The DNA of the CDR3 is TGTGCCAGCTCCAATCCGGGGGAGACCCAGTACTTC. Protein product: CASSNPGETQYF.

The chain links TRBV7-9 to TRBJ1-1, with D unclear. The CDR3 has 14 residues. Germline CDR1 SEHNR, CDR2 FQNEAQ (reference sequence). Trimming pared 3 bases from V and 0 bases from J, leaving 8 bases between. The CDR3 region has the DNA TGTGCCAGCAGCTTTCGCGGTATGAACACTGAAGCTTTCTTT. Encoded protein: CASSFRGMNTEAFF. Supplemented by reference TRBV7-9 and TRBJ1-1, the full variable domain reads DTGVSQNPRHKITKRGQNVTFRCDPISEHNRLYWYRQTLGQGPEFLTYFQNEAQLEKSRLLSDRFSAERPKGSFSTLEIQRTEQGDSAMYLCASSFRGMNTEAFFGQGTRLTVV.

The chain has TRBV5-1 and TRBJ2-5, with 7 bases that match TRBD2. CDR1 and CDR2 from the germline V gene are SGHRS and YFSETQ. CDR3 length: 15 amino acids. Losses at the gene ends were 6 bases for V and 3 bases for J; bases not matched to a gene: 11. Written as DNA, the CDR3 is TGCGCCAGCAAGACCTACGGGGGAGGGGAAGAGACCCAGTACTTC. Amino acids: CASKTYGGGEETQYF. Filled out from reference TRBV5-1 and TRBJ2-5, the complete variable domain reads KAGVTQTPRYLIKTRGQQVTLSCSPISGHRSVSWYQQTPGQGLQFLFEYFSETQRNKGNFPGRFSGRQFSNSRSEMNVSTLELGDSALYLCASKTYGGGEETQYFGPGTRLLVL.

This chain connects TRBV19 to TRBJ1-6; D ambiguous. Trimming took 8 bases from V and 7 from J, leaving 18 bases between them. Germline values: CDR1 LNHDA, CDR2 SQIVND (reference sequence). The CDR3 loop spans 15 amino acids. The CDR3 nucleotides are TGTGCCAGTGCGGAGGACCGAGGCTCGAATTCACCCCTCCACTTT. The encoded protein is CASAEDRGSNSPLHF.

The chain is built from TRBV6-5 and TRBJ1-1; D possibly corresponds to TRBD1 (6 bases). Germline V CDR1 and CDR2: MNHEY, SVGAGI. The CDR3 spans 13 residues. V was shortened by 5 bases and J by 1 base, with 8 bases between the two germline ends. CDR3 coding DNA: TGTGCCAGCAGTGGGGGCGGGAACACTGAAGCTTTCTTT. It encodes CASSGGGNTEAFF.

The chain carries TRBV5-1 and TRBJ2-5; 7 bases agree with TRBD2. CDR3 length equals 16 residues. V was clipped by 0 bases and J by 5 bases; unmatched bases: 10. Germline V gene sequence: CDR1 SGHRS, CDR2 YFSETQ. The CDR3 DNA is TGCGCCAGCAGCTTGGGTCCTAGCGGTCTACCCGAGACCCAGTACTTC. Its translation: CASSLGPSGLPETQYF.

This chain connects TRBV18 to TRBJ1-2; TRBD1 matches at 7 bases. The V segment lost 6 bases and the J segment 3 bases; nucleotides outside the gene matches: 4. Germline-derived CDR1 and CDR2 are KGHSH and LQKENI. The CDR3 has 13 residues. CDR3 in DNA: TGTGCCAGCTCCACAGGGGTTGACTATGGCTACACCTTC. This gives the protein CASSTGVDYGYTF. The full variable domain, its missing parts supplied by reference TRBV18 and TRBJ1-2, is NAGVMQNPRHLVRRRGQEARLRCSPMKGHSHVYWYRQLPEEGLKFMVYLQKENIIDESGMPKERFSAEFPKEGPSILRIQQVVRGDSAAYFCASSTGVDYGYTFGSGTRLTVV.

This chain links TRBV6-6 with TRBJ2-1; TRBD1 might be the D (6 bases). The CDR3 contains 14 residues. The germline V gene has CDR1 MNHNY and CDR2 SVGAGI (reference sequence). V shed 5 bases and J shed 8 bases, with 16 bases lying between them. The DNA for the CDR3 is TGTGCCAGCAGTCCCCAATTGGGGGCCCATGAGCAGTTCTTC. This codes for CASSPQLGAHEQFF.

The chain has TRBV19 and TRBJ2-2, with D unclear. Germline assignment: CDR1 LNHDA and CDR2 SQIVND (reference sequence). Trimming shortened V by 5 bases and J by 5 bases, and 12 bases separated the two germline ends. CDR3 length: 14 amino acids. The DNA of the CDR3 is TGTGCCAGTAGTGGTCTTAGAGTAACCGGGGAGCTGTTTTTT. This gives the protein CASSGLRVTGELFF.

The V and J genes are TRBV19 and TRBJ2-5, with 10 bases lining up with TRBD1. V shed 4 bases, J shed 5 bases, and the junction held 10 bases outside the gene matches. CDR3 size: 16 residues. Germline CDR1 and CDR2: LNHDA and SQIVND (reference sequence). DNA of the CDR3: TGTGCCAGTAGTACTACTCGACAGGGGGCTGGGGAGACCCAGTACTTC. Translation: CASSTTRQGAGETQYF.

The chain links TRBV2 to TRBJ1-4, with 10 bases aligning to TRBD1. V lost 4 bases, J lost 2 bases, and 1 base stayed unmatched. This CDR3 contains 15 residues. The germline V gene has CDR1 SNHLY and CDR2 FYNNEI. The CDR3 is CASSGQGATNEKLFF. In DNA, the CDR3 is TGTGCCAGCAGTGGACAGGGGGCTACTAATGAAAAACTGTTTTTT.

For the CDR3, the DNA is TGTGCCAGCAGCTTAGCGGCTAGCACAGATACGCAGTATTTT. It translates to CASSLAASTDTQYF. V is TRBV5-4 and J is TRBJ2-3; D might be TRBD2 (5 bases). The germline CDR1 and CDR2 sequences are SGHNT and YYREEE (reference sequence). V lost 2 bases to trimming and J lost 0 bases, with 7 bases between them. This CDR3 has 14 residues.

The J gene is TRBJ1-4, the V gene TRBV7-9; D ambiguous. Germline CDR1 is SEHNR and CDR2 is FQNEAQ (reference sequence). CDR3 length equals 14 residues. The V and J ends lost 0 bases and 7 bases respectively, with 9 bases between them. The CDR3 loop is CASSLALAGEKLFF. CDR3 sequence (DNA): TGTGCCAGCAGCTTAGCTTTGGCGGGTGAAAAACTGTTTTTT.

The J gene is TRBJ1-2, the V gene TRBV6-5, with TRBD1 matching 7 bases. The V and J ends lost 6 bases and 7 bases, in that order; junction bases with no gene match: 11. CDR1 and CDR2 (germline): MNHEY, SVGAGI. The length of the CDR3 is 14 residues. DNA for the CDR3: TGTGCCAGCAGCCCCCAAGGGGGCGTCGCTGGCTACACCTTC. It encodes CASSPQGGVAGYTF.

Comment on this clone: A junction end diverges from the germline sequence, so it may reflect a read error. This chain's CDR3 is CASFPGGEF. In DNA, the CDR3 is TGTGCCTCCTTCCCCGGAGGCGAATTC. V gene TRBV7-2 combines with J gene TRBJ1-2; D gene ambiguous. The CDR3 has 9 residues. The germline CDR1 and CDR2 sequences are SGHTA and FQGNSA.

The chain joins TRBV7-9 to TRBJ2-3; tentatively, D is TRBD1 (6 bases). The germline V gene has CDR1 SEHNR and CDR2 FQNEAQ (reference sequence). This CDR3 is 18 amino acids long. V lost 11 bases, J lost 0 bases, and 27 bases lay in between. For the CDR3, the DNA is TGTGCCGTAAATTTTGAGGGGTTGGGGACAACTAGCACAGATACGCAGTATTTT. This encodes CAVNFEGLGTTSTDTQYF.

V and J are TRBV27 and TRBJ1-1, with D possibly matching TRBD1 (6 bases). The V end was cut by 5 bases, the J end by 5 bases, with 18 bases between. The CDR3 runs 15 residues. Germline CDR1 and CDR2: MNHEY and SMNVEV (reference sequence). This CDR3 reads CASSLTPRGGTEAFF. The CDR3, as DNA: TGTGCCAGCAGTCTCACCCCCAGGGGAGGGACTGAAGCTTTCTTT.

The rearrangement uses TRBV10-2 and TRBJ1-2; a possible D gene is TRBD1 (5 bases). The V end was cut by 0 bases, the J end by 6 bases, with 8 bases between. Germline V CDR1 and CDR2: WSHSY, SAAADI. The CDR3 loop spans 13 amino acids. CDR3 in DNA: TGCGCCAGCAGTGAGTCGATAGGGGATGGCTACACCTTC. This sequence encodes CASSESIGDGYTF.